This T cell receptor (beta chain) was identified in a study of identical twins. CDR1 KGHDR and CDR2 SFDVKD come from the germline V gene. The ends lost 4 bases at V and 0 bases at J; junction bases unmatched: 6. The CDR3 loop spans 16 amino acids. TCRdb recomputed calls from the 5' RACE reads with MiXCR, one row per CDR3 protein. The data contain approximately 1.8 million distinct CDR3 sequences, about 31% of them singletons. Study outcomes and limitations: While abundant cord blood beta clonotypes carried fewer insertions, memory repertoires showed no such pattern.

This clonotype was counted many times. Antigen: not known. The source material was cord blood. This rearrangement joins TRBV24-1 to TRBJ2-5, with 8 nucleotides matching TRBD2. This receptor was identified in a newborn girl in good health. The CDR3 is CATSDPGLDYQETQYF. The CDR3 nucleotides read TGTGCCACCAGTGACCCGGGACTAGATTACCAAGAGACCCAGTACTTC.